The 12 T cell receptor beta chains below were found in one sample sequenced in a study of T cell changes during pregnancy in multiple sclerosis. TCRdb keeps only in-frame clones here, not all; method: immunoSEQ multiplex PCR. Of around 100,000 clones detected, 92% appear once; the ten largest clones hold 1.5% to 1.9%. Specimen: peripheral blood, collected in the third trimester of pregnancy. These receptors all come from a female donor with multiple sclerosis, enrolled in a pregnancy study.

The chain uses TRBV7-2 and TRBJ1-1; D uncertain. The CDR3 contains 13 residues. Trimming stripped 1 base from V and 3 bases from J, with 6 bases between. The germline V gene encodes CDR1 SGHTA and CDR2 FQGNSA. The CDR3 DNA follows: TGTGCCAGCAGCTTAGGAGTGGACACTGAAGCTTTCTTT. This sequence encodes CASSLGVDTEAFF.

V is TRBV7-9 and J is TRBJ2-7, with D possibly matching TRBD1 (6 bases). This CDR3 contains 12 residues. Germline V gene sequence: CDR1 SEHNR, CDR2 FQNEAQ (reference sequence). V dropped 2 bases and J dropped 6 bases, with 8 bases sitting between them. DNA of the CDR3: TGTGCCAGCAGCTTACAGGGGTTCGAGCAGTACTTC. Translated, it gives CASSLQGFEQYF.

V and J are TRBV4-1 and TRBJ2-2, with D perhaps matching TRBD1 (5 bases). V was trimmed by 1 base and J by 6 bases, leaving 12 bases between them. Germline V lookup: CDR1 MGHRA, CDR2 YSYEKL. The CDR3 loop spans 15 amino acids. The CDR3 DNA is TGCGCCAGCAGCCAAGTACAGGACGCCGCCGGGGAGCTGTTTTTT. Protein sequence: CASSQVQDAAGELFF.

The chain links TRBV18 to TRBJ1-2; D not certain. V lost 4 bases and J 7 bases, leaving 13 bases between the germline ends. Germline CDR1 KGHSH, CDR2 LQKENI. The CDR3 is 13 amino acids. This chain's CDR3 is CASSLEAVGGYTF. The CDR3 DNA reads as TGTGCCAGCTCACTCGAGGCGGTGGGTGGCTACACCTTC.

For the CDR3, the DNA is TGCGCCAGCAGACTGATGGTATTTAGTTATAATTCACCCCTCCACTTT. Protein product: CASRLMVFSYNSPLHF. The rearrangement joins TRBV4-1 to TRBJ1-6; D ambiguous. V was cut by 6 bases and J by 4 bases, with 16 bases left in between. This CDR3 is built from 16 residues. CDR1 and CDR2 from the germline V gene are MGHRA and YSYEKL.

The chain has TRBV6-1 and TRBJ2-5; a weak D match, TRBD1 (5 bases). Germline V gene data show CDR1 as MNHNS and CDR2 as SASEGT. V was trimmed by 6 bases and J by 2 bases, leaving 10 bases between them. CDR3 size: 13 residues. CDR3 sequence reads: CASRGPGQETQYF. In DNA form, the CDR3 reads TGTGCCAGCAGGGGCCCAGGGCAAGAGACCCAGTACTTC.

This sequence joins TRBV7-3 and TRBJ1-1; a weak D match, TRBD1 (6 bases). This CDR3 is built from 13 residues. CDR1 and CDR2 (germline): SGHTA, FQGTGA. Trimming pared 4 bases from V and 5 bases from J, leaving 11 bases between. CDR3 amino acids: CASSSGRGTEAFF. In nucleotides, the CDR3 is TGTGCCAGCAGCTCGGGTAGGGGGACTGAAGCTTTCTTT.

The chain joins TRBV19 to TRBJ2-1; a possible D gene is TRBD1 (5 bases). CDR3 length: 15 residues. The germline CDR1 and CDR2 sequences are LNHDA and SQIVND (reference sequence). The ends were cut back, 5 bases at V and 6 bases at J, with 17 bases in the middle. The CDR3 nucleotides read TGTGCCAGTAGTGGGGCGAGGCCCGGCGTCAATGAGCAGTTCTTC. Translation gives CASSGARPGVNEQFF. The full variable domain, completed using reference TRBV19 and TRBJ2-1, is DGGITQSPKYLFRKEGQNVTLSCEQNLNHDAMYWYRQDPGQGLRLIYYSQIVNDFQKGDIAEGYSVSREKKESFPLTVTSAQKNPTAFYLCASSGARPGVNEQFFGPGTRLTVL.

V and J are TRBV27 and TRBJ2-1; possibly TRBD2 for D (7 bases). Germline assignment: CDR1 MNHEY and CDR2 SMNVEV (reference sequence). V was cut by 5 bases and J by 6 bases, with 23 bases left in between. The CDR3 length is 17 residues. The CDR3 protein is CASSQSPGQGGGNEQFF. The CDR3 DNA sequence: TGTGCCAGCAGTCAGAGTCCGGGACAAGGGGGGGGCAATGAGCAGTTCTTC.

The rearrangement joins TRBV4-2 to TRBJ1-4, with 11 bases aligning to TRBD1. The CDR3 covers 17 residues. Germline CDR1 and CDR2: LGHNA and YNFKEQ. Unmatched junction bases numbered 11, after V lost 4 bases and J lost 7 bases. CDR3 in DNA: TGTGCCAGCAGCCGGCGGGGACAGGGGGATTGGGGTGAAAAACTGTTTTTT. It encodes CASSRRGQGDWGEKLFF.

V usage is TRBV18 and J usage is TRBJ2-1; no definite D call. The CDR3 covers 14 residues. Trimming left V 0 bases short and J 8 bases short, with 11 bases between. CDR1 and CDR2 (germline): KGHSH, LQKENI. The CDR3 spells CASSPPLGTHEQFF. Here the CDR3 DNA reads TGTGCCAGCTCACCACCGCTAGGCACCCATGAGCAGTTCTTC.

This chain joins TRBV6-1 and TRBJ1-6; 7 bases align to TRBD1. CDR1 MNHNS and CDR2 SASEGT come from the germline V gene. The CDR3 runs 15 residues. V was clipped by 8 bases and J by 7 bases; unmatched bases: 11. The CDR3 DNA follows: TGTGCCAGCGCTGAGGAGGACAGGAGGAATTCACCCCTCCACTTT. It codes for CASAEEDRRNSPLHF.